These 29 T cell receptor beta chains share one sample of origin, sequenced in a study of T-cell memory formation after mild COVID-19. TCRdb reanalysed the 5' RACE reads using MiXCR and keeps one entry per CDR3 protein. The table has about 160,000 distinct CDR3 sequences, 25% to 40% seen once. The sequencing sample was made of PBMCs or a T cell subset sorted from them (not recorded which). The receptor source for this set is an adult woman who had mild COVID-19 (a few samples of this study predate the infection). Cell type and time point are not known.

The chain combines TRBV18 with TRBJ2-2; D is perhaps TRBD1 (6 bases). V lost 5 bases and J lost 0, with 10 bases in between. Germline-derived CDR1 and CDR2 are KGHSH and LQKENI. This CDR3 has 15 amino acids. Here the CDR3 DNA reads TGTGCCAGCTCAGACAGGCAGGCGAACACCGGGGAGCTGTTTTTT. As protein: CASSDRQANTGELFF.

The rearrangement joins TRBV2 to TRBJ2-5, with 11 bases aligning to TRBD1. Germline V gene data show CDR1 as SNHLY and CDR2 as FYNNEI. CDR3 length: 16 amino acids. Trimming removed 4 bases from V and 5 bases from J; junction bases left unmatched: 9. The CDR3 DNA reads TGTGCCAGCAGTGTATCAAGGACAGGGGGCGGCGAGACCCAGTACTTC. It specifies CASSVSRTGGGETQYF.

This clonotype was seen only a few times. The J gene is TRBJ1-1, the V gene TRBV6-1; D call uncertain. The CDR3 consists of 11 residues. CDR1 and CDR2 (germline): MNHNS, SASEGT. V was shortened by 9 bases and J by 1 base, with 6 bases between the two germline ends. The DNA for the CDR3 is TGTGCCAGTTACAGGAACACTGAAGCTTTCTTT. Encoded protein: CASYRNTEAFF.

This clonotype was counted a few times. The V gene is TRBV7-3, the J gene TRBJ2-2, with a tentative D call TRBD2 (5 bases). The CDR3 covers 16 residues. Germline V lookup: CDR1 SGHTA, CDR2 FQGTGA. The ends were cut back, 5 bases at V and 4 bases at J, with 17 bases in the middle. The CDR3 protein is CASSRTRRGGTGELFF. CDR3 DNA sequence: TGTGCCAGCAGCCGAACGCGACGAGGAGGCACCGGGGAGCTGTTTTTT.

V usage is TRBV13 and J usage is TRBJ2-5; D is perhaps TRBD1 or TRBD2 (5 bases each). There are 14 residues in the CDR3. Germline CDR1 reads PRHDT; CDR2 reads FYEKMQ (reference sequence). Trimming shortened V by 3 bases and J by 5 bases, and 13 bases separated the two germline ends. The CDR3, as DNA: TGTGCCAGCAGCTTGCAGGGAAGGGAGGAGACCCAGTACTTC. Protein sequence: CASSLQGREETQYF.

V and J are TRBV27 and TRBJ1-6, with 7 bases matching TRBD1. The germline V gene encodes CDR1 MNHEY and CDR2 SMNVEV (reference sequence). V lost 5 bases, J lost 5 bases, and 12 bases stayed unmatched. This CDR3 contains 17 residues. DNA of the CDR3: TGTGCCAGCAGTAACGGACCGGGACAGAGCCATAATTCACCCCTCCACTTT. The encoded protein is CASSNGPGQSHNSPLHF.

The rearrangement links TRBV5-1 to TRBJ2-3; 8 bases fit TRBD2. The CDR3 is 17 amino acids. Per the germline V gene, CDR1 is SGHRS and CDR2 is YFSETQ. The J segment lost 2 bases and the V segment lost 0 bases, leaving 8 bases of the junction unmatched. The CDR3 loop reads CASSLDGTSDPTDTQYF. CDR3 DNA: TGCGCCAGCAGCTTGGATGGGACTAGTGATCCCACAGATACGCAGTATTTT.

The chain carries TRBV5-1 and TRBJ1-6, with TRBD1 matching 8 bases. Germline CDR1 reads SGHRS; CDR2 reads YFSETQ. The J segment lost 10 bases and the V segment lost 4 bases, leaving 7 bases of the junction unmatched. CDR3 size: 14 residues. The CDR3 DNA reads TGCGCCAGCAGCACGGGGACAGGCGGGTCACCCCTCCACTTT. Translation gives CASSTGTGGSPLHF. Filled out from reference TRBV5-1 and TRBJ1-6, the complete variable domain reads KAGVTQTPRYLIKTRGQQVTLSCSPISGHRSVSWYQQTPGQGLQFLFEYFSETQRNKGNFPGRFSGRQFSNSRSEMNVSTLELGDSALYLCASSTGTGGSPLHFGNGTRLTVT.

The table lists this clonotype with a few counts. The germline gene is not matched at one end of the junction; a read error may be the cause. The chain combines TRBV5-1 with TRBJ2-1; 10 bases fit TRBD2. Germline assignment: CDR1 SGHRS and CDR2 YFSETQ. CDR3 length equals 13 residues. The CDR3 sequence: CASSLQLAGVKIF. CDR3 nucleotides: TGCGCCAGCAGCCTACAGCTAGCGGGAGTTAAGATCTTC.

The chain has TRBV12-3 or TRBV12-4 and TRBJ2-1, with 9 bases fitting TRBD2. The CDR3 is 16 residues long. The V and J ends lost 4 bases and 8 bases, in that order; junction bases with no gene match: 12. CDR3 loop: CASSSPTGLAYHEQFF. In DNA, the CDR3 is TGTGCCAGCAGTTCGCCAACGGGACTAGCTTACCATGAGCAGTTCTTC.

This clonotype was counted at least ten times. The chain links TRBV7-8 to TRBJ2-3, with TRBD2 matching 11 bases. Trimming cost V 5 bases and J 0 bases; bases outside gene matches: 4. CDR3 size: 16 residues. Per the germline V gene, CDR1 is SGHVS and CDR2 is FQNEAQ. The CDR3 coding sequence is TGTGCCAGCAGCGCGACTAGCGGGGTTAGCACAGATACGCAGTATTTT. It codes for CASSATSGVSTDTQYF.

This clonotype was observed at least ten times. Here the CDR3 reads CSARQGDTEAFF. CDR3 bases: TGCAGTGCTAGACAGGGGGACACTGAAGCTTTCTTT. V usage is TRBV20-1 and J usage is TRBJ1-1; TRBD1 aligns across 7 bases. Germline values: CDR1 DFQATT, CDR2 SNEGSKA (reference sequence). This CDR3 contains 12 residues. V was clipped by 2 bases and J by 3 bases; unmatched bases: 0.

V usage is TRBV29-1 and J usage is TRBJ2-1; 11 bases fit TRBD2. The CDR3 totals 15 residues. V shed 1 base, J shed 4 bases, and the junction held 3 bases outside the gene matches. CDR1 is SQVTM, CDR2 ANQGSEA, per germline. CDR3 sequence reads: CSVEATSGGYNEQFF. The CDR3 region has the DNA TGCAGCGTTGAAGCCACTAGCGGGGGATACAATGAGCAGTTCTTC.

This clonotype was counted between two and nine times. This rearrangement joins TRBV24-1 to TRBJ2-2, with D perhaps assigned TRBD1 or TRBD2 (5 bases each). Germline V gene sequence: CDR1 KGHDR, CDR2 SFDVKD. The ends were cut back, 8 bases at V and 2 bases at J, with 11 bases in the middle. CDR3 length: 14 residues. The DNA of the CDR3 is TGTGCCACCATGAGGGGAAAAAACACCGGGGAGCTGTTTTTT. Translated, it gives CATMRGKNTGELFF.

The chain carries TRBV27 and TRBJ1-1; 8 bases map to TRBD1. This CDR3 contains 17 residues. The ends lost 4 bases at V and 3 bases at J; junction bases unmatched: 13. The germline gives CDR1 MNHEY, CDR2 SMNVEV (reference sequence). CDR3 in amino acids: CASSSTGGSLLDTEAFF. As DNA, the CDR3 is TGTGCCAGCAGTTCCACAGGGGGTTCTCTTTTGGACACTGAAGCTTTCTTT.

This chain links TRBV27 with TRBJ2-7, with D perhaps given as TRBD1 or TRBD2 (6 bases each). The germline CDR1 and CDR2 sequences are MNHEY and SMNVEV (reference sequence). The CDR3 is 16 amino acids. The V gene lost 7 bases and the J gene lost 4 bases, with 23 bases spanning the gap. CDR3 amino acids: CASNPTLTGTRYEQYF. CDR3 in DNA: TGTGCCAGCAATCCCACCCTAACAGGGACTCGATACGAGCAGTACTTC.

V and J are TRBV7-9 and TRBJ2-3, with TRBD2 matching 8 bases. V lost 8 bases, J lost 0 bases, and 7 bases stayed unmatched. The CDR3 is made up of 15 amino acids. The germline V gene encodes CDR1 SEHNR and CDR2 FQNEAQ (reference sequence). The CDR3 protein is CASGAGGLSTDTQYF. DNA for the CDR3: TGTGCCAGCGGGGCGGGGGGACTTAGCACAGATACGCAGTATTTT.

This sequence joins TRBV7-2 and TRBJ2-2; 8 nucleotides line up with TRBD2. The CDR3 has 16 amino acids. Germline loops: CDR1 SGHTA, CDR2 FQGNSA. V lost 2 bases and J lost 4; bases outside the gene matches: 6. For the CDR3, the DNA is TGTGCCAGCAGCTTAACGGGAGGGACTTTCACCGGGGAGCTGTTTTTT. Protein sequence: CASSLTGGTFTGELFF. The full variable domain, completed using reference TRBV7-2 and TRBJ2-2, is GAGVSQSPSNKVTEKGKDVELRCDPISGHTALYWYRQSLGQGLEFLIYFQGNSAPDKSGLPSDRFSAERTGGSVSTLTIQRTQQEDSAVYLCASSLTGGTFTGELFFGEGSRLTVL.

This rearrangement joins TRBV20-1 to TRBJ2-7; D is unclear. Trimming stripped 0 bases from V and 0 bases from J, with 3 bases between. The CDR3 has 12 amino acids. Per germline, CDR1 DFQATT and CDR2 SNEGSKA (reference sequence). The CDR3 DNA is TGCAGTGCTAGAGAAGACTCCTACGAGCAGTACTTC. It encodes CSAREDSYEQYF.

The chain combines TRBV7-9 with TRBJ1-1; D unclear. Germline V CDR1 and CDR2: SEHNR, FQNEAQ (reference sequence). CDR3 length: 11 amino acids. Deletions cut 3 bases from V and 8 bases from J, with 7 bases between. This chain's CDR3 is CASSFTFEAFF. The DNA for the CDR3 is TGTGCCAGCAGCTTTACGTTCGAAGCTTTCTTT.

The chain joins TRBV12-3 or TRBV12-4 to TRBJ2-2; TRBD1 agrees at 10 bases. Losses at the gene ends were 6 bases for V and 7 bases for J; bases not matched to a gene: 8. The CDR3 has 15 amino acids. The CDR3 region is CASRFPGQGSGELFF. The CDR3 DNA is TGTGCCAGCAGATTCCCGGGACAGGGGAGCGGGGAGCTGTTTTTT.

The sample holds one count of this clonotype. This chain joins TRBV7-8 and TRBJ2-7; weak D call: TRBD2 (6 bases). The CDR3 sequence is 16 residues long. V lost 8 bases and J 0 bases, leaving 20 bases between the germline ends. Germline CDR1 and CDR2: SGHVS and FQNEAQ. Here the CDR3 DNA reads TGTGCCAGCTCAAAACAGGAGGGTTTTAGCTCCTACGAGCAGTACTTC. This gives the protein CASSKQEGFSSYEQYF.

This clonotype has only a few counts. This chain joins TRBV13 and TRBJ2-1, with a tentative D call TRBD2 (5 bases). Germline CDR1 and CDR2: PRHDT and FYEKMQ (reference sequence). CDR3 size: 11 residues. Trimming cost V 5 bases and J 10 bases, with 9 bases left between them. The CDR3 nucleotides read TGTGCCAGCAGCGCCACGGGGGAGCAGTTCTTC. This sequence encodes CASSATGEQFF. The full variable domain, rest sourced from reference TRBV13 and TRBJ2-1, is AAGVIQSPRHLIKEKRETATLKCYPIPRHDTVYWYQQGPGQDPQFLISFYEKMQSDKGSIPDRFSAQQFSDYHSELNMSSLELGDSALYFCASSATGEQFFGPGTRLTVL.

This rearrangement joins TRBV18 to TRBJ1-2; 8 bases agree with TRBD1. Per the germline V gene, CDR1 is KGHSH and CDR2 is LQKENI. CDR3 size: 15 residues. The V and J ends lost 3 bases and 5 bases, in that order; junction bases with no gene match: 8. The CDR3 is CASSPPGTGLYGYTF. The CDR3 DNA reads TGTGCCAGCTCACCTCCCGGGACAGGTTTATATGGCTACACCTTC.

In this sample, this clonotype turned up a few times. This sequence joins TRBV5-4 and TRBJ2-7, with a tentative D call TRBD1 (6 bases). CDR3 size: 14 residues. Deletions cut 2 bases from V and 4 bases from J, with 13 bases between. Germline CDR1 is SGHNT and CDR2 is YYREEE (reference sequence). The CDR3 DNA is TGTGCCAGCAGCTTCAGGGGTTCAGCATACGAGCAGTACTTC. This encodes CASSFRGSAYEQYF.

This clonotype was counted only a few times. The chain uses TRBV4-1 and TRBJ1-3; 7 bases line up with TRBD1. CDR1 MGHRA and CDR2 YSYEKL come from the germline V gene. This CDR3 region has 14 residues. The V gene end was trimmed by 1 base and the J gene end by 7 bases; junction bases not matched to a gene: 4. In DNA form, the CDR3 reads TGCGCCAGCAGCCAAGCCGACAGGGACAACACCATATATTTT. As protein: CASSQADRDNTIYF.

In its sample, this clonotype was seen a few times. The CDR3: CSAPLWGYTF. The CDR3 nucleotides read TGCAGCGCTCCGTTATGGGGCTACACCTTC. The chain joins TRBV20-1 to TRBJ1-2; D is unclear. Germline assignment: CDR1 DFQATT and CDR2 SNEGSKA (reference sequence). The CDR3 covers 10 residues.

V is TRBV20-1 and J is TRBJ1-1; the D is unclear. The V end was cut by 1 base, the J end by 0 bases, with 3 bases between. The germline V gene has CDR1 DFQATT and CDR2 SNEGSKA (reference sequence). This CDR3 contains 12 residues. The CDR3 DNA sequence: TGCAGTGCTAGAGGTGTGAACACTGAAGCTTTCTTT. It codes for CSARGVNTEAFF.

The chain couples TRBV25-1 to TRBJ2-7, with D possibly matching TRBD2 (6 bases). V gave up 1 base and J gave up 7 bases, with 11 bases separating them. The germline gives CDR1 MGHDK, CDR2 SYGVNS. This CDR3 spans 13 amino acids. The CDR3 nucleotides are TGTGCCAGCAGTGAATGGGGCAGCGGGGAGCAGTACTTC. This codes for CASSEWGSGEQYF.